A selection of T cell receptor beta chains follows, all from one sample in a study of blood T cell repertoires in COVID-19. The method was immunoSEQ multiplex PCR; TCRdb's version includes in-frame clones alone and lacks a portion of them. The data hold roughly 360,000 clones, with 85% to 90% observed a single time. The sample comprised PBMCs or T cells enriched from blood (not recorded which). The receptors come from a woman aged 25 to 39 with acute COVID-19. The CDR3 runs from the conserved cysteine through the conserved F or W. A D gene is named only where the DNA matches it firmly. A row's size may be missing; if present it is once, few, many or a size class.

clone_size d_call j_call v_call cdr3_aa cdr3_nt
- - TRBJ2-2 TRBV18 CASSPPGQGLPNTGELFF TGTGCCAGCTCACCACCAGGGCAGGGACTTCCGAACACCGGGGAGCTGTTTTTT
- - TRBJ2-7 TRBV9 CASSADISYEQYF TGTGCCAGCAGCGCGGACATCTCCTACGAGCAGTACTTC
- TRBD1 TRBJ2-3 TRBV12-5 CASGGEQGDTQYF TGTGCTAGTGGAGGGGAACAGGGGGATACGCAGTATTTT
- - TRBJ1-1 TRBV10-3 CAISAATMGRPEAFF TGTGCCATCAGTGCCGCTACTATGGGGAGGCCTGAAGCTTTCTTT
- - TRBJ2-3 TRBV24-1 CATSPARPDTQYF TGTGCCACCAGTCCGGCTAGACCAGATACGCAGTATTTT
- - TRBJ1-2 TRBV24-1 CATSDGSGHYYGYTF TGTGCCACCAGTGATGGTTCAGGGCATTACTATGGCTACACCTTC
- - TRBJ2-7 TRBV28 CASTPRQRSSYEQYF TGTGCCAGCACCCCTAGGCAGAGAAGCTCCTACGAGCAGTACTTC
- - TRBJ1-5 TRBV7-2 CASSSDRFQPQHF TGTGCCAGCAGCTCCGACAGGTTTCAGCCCCAGCATTTT
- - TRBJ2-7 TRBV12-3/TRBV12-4 CASSHDSWEQYF TGTGCCAGCAGTCACGACAGCTGGGAGCAGTACTTC
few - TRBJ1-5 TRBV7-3 CASSLKGGEDQPQHF TGTGCCAGCAGCTTAAAAGGGGGGGAGGATCAGCCCCAGCATTTT
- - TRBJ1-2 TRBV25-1 CASSADRWLTF TGTGCCAGCAGTGCCGACAGGTGGCTTACCTTC
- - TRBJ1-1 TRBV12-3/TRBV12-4 CASSLSGATEAFF TGTGCCAGCAGTTTGTCGGGAGCCACTGAAGCTTTCTTT
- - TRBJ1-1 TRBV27 CASRKDVGLRNTEAFF TGTGCCAGCAGGAAAGACGTCGGGTTAAGGAACACTGAAGCTTTCTTT
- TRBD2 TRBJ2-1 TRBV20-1 CSASGLAGGYLRFF TGCAGTGCTAGTGGGCTAGCGGGGGGGTATCTTAGGTTCTTC
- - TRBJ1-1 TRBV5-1 CASSFDRNTEAFF TGCGCCAGCAGCTTCGACAGGAACACTGAAGCTTTCTTT
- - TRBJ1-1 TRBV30 CAWSTVRKNTEAFF TGTGCCTGGAGTACGGTCCGAAAGAACACTGAAGCTTTCTTT
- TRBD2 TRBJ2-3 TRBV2 CASSAGGPRTDTQYF TGTGCCAGCAGTGCGGGGGGACCACGTACCGATACGCAGTATTTT